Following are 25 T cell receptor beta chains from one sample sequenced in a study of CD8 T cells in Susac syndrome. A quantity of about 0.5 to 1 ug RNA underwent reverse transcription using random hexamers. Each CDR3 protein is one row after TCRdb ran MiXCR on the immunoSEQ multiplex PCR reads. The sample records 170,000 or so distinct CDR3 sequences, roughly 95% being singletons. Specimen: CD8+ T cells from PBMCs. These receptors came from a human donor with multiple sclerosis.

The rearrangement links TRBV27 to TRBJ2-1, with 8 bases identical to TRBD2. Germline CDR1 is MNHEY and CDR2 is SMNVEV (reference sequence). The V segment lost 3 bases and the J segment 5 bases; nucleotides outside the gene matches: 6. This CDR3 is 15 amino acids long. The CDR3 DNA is TGTGCCAGCAGTTTCTCGGTTAGCGGGAACAATGAGCAGTTCTTC. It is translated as CASSFSVSGNNEQFF.

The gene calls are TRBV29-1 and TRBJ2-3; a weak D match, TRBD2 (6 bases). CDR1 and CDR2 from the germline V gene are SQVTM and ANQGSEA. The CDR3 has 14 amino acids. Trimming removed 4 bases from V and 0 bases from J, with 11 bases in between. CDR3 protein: CSVVGGTSTDTQYF. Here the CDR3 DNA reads TGCAGCGTTGTTGGCGGGACCAGCACAGATACGCAGTATTTT.

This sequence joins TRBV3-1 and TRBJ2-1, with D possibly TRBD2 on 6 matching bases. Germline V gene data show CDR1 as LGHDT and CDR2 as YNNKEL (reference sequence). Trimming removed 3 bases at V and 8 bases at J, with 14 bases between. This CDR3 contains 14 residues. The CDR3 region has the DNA TGTGCCAGCAGCCAGGTACTAGCCGTCGATGAGCAGTTCTTC. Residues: CASSQVLAVDEQFF.

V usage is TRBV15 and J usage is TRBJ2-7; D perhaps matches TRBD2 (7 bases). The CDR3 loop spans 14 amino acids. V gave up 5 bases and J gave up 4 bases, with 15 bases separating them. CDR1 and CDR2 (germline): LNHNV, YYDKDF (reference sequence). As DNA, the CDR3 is TGTGCCACCAGCCGAGGGGGGGGCGCGTACGAGCAGTACTTC. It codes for CATSRGGGAYEQYF. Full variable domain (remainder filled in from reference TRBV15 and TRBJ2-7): DAMVIQNPRYQVTQFGKPVTLSCSQTLNHNVMYWYQQKSSQAPKLLFHYYDKDFNNEADTPDNFQSRRPNTSFCFLDIRSPGLGDTAMYLCATSRGGGAYEQYFGPGTRLTVT.

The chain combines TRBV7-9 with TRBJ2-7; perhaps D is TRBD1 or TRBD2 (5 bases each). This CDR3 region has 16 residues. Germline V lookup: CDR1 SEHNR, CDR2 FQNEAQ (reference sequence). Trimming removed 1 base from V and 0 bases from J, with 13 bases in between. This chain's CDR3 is CASSLVPGTSSYEQYF. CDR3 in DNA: TGTGCCAGCAGCTTAGTCCCAGGGACGAGCTCCTACGAGCAGTACTTC.

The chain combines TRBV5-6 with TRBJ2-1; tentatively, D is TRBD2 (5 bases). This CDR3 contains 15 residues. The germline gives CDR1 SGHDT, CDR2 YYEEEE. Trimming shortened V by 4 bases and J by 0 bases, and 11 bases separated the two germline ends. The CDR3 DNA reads TGTGCCAGCAGCCCGGACTTGAGCTCCTACAATGAGCAGTTCTTC. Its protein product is CASSPDLSSYNEQFF.

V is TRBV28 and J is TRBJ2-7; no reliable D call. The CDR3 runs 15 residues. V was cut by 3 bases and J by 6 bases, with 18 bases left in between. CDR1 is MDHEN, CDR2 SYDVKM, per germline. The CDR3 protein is CASSFLFGPRFEQYF. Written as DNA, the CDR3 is TGTGCCAGCAGTTTTTTATTCGGTCCTCGATTCGAGCAGTACTTC. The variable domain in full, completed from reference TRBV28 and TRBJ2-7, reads DVKVTQSSRYLVKRTGEKVFLECVQDMDHENMFWYRQDPGLGLRLIYFSYDVKMKEKGDIPEGYSVSREKKERFSLILESASTNQTSMYLCASSFLFGPRFEQYFGPGTRLTVT.

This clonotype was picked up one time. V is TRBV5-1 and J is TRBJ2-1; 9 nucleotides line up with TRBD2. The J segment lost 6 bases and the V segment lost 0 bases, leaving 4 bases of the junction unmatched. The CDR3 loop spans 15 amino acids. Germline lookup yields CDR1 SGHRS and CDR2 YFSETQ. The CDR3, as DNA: TGCGCCAGCAGCTTGGGACTAGCGGACACCAATGAGCAGTTCTTC. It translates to CASSLGLADTNEQFF.

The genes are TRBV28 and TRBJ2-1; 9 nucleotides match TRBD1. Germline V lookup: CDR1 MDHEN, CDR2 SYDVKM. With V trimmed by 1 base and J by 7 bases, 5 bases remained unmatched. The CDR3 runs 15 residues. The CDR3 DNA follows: TGTGCCAGCAGTTTATCCGGGACAGGGCTTAATGAGCAGTTCTTC. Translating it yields CASSLSGTGLNEQFF.

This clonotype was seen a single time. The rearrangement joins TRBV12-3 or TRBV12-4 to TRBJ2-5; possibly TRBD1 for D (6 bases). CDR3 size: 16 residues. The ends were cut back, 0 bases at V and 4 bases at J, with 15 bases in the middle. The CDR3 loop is CASSLAGTSLRETQYF. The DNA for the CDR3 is TGTGCCAGCAGTTTAGCCGGGACATCGCTAAGAGAGACCCAGTACTTC.

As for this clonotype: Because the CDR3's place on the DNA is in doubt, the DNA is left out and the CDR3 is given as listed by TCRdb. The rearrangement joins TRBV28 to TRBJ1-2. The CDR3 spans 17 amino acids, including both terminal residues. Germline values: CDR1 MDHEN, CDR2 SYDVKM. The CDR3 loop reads CASSTSSPRRRNYGYTF.

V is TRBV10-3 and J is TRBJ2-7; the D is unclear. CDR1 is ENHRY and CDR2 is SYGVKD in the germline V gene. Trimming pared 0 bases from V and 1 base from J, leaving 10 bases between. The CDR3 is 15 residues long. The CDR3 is CAISESVARSYEQYF. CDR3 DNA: TGTGCCATCAGTGAGTCGGTGGCCCGGTCCTACGAGCAGTACTTC.

CDR3 coding DNA: TGCGCCAGCCACGGCCCGCCAGACGAGCAGTACTTC. Translation gives CASHGPPDEQYF. J is TRBJ2-7 and V is TRBV5-1, with unresolved D. The germline V gene encodes CDR1 SGHRS and CDR2 YFSETQ. Trimming took 7 bases from V and 5 from J, leaving 13 bases between them. This CDR3 has 12 amino acids.

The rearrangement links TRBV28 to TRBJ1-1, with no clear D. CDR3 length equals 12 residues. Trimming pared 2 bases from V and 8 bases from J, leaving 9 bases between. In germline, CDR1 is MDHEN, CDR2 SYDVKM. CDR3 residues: CASSLGRAEAFF. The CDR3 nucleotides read TGTGCCAGCAGTTTAGGACGGGCAGAAGCTTTCTTT.

CDR3 bases: TGTGCCAGCAGCCAAGAATGGGGGAACTATGGCTACACCTTC. This translates into CASSQEWGNYGYTF. V is TRBV3-1 and J is TRBJ1-2; the D gene is possibly TRBD1 (5 bases). Trimming took 0 bases from V and 2 from J, leaving 7 bases between them. This CDR3 is built from 14 residues. CDR1 is LGHDT and CDR2 is YNNKEL in the germline V gene (reference sequence).

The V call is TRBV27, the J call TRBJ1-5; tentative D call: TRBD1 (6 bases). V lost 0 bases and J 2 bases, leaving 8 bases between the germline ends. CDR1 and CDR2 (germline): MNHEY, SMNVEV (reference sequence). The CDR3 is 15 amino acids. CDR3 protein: CASSLSGGGNQPQHF. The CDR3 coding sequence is TGTGCCAGCAGTTTATCTGGGGGCGGCAATCAGCCCCAGCATTTT.

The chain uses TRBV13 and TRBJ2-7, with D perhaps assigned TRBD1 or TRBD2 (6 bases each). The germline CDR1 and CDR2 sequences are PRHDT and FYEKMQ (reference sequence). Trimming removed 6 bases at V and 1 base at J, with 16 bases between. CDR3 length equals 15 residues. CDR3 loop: CASSSWGAGSYEQYF. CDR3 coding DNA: TGTGCCAGCAGTTCCTGGGGGGCTGGATCCTACGAGCAGTACTTC.

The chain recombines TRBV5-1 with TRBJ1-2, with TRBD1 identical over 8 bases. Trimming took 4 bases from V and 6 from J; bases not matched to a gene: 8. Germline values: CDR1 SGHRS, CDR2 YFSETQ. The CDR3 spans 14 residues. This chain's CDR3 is CASSPGQGENGYTF. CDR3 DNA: TGCGCCAGCAGCCCCGGACAGGGTGAGAATGGCTACACCTTC.

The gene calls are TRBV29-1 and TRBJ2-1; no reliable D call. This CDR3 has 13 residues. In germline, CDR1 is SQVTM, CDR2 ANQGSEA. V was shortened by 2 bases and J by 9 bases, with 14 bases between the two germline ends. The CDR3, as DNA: TGCAGCGTTGAACAGTTCGGGCCACGTGAGCAGTTCTTC. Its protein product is CSVEQFGPREQFF.

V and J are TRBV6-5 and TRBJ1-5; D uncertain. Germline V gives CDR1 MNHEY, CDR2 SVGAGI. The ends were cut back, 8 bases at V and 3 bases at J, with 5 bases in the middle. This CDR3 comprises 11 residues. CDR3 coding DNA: TGTGCCAGCGGGCCCAATCAGCCCCAGCATTTT. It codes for CASGPNQPQHF.

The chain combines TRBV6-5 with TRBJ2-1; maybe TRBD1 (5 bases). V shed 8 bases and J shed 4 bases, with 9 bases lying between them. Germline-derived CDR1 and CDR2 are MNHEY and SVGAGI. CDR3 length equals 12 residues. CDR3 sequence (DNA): TGTGCCAGCGGGGCTGGGTACAATGAGCAGTTCTTC. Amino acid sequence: CASGAGYNEQFF.

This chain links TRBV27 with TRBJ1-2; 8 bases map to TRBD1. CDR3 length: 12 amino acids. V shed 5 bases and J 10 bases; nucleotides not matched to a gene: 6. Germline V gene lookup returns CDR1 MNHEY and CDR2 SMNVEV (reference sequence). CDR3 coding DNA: TGTGCCAGCAGTGCCGGGACAGGAGTCTACACCTTC. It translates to CASSAGTGVYTF.

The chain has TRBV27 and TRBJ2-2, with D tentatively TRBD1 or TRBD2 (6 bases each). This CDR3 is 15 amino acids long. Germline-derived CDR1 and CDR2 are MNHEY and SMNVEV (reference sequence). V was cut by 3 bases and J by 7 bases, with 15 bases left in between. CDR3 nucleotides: TGTGCCAGCAGTTTGAGCAGGGGCGGGAACGGGGAGCTGTTTTTT. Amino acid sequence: CASSLSRGGNGELFF.

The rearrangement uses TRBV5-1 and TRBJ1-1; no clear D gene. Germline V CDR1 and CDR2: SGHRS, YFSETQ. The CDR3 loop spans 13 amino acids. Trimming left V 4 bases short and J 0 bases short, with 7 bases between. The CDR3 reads CASSVQVNTEAFF. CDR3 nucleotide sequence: TGCGCCAGCAGCGTGCAGGTGAACACTGAAGCTTTCTTT.

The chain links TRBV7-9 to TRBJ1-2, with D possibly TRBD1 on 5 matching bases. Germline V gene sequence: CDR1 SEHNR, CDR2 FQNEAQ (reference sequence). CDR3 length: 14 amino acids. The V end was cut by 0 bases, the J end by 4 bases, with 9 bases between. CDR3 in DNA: TGTGCCAGCAGCTTAGCGCAGGGACTCTATGGCTACACCTTC. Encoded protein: CASSLAQGLYGYTF.